This T cell receptor beta chain was obtained from a study of control samples from healthy donors and cancer patients. J lost 6 bases, V lost 6 bases, and 8 bases had no gene match. The CDR3 has 14 residues. The germline V gene encodes CDR1 MNHEY and CDR2 SVGAGI. The repertoire was sequenced with immunoSEQ multiplex PCR; TCRdb's copy has only in-frame clones and lacks some. The sample carries more than 75,000 clones, roughly 83% recorded once. This chain joins TRBV6-5 and TRBJ2-3; 8 bases are shared with TRBD2. Sequencing was performed on PBMCs. The clonotype originates from a man between 65 and 85 years old with lung cancer. CDR3 residues: CASRERGKGDTQYF. DNA for the CDR3: TGTGCCAGCAGGGAGCGGGGGAAGGGCGATACGCAGTATTTT.